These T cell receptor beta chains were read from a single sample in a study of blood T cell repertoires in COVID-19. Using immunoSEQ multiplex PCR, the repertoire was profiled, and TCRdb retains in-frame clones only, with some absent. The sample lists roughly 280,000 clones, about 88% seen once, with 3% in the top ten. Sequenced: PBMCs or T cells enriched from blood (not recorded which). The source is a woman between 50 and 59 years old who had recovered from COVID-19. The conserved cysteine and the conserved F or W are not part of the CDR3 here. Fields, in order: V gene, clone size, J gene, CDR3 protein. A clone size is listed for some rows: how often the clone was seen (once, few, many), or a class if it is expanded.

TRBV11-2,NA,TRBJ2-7,ASSLEGQSWGGSSYEQY
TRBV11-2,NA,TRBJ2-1,ASSSAGTSGASEQF
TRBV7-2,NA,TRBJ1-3,ASSEGQARLSGNTIY
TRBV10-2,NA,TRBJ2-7,ASSGLAGGPGEQY
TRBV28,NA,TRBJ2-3,ASSPPGTSADTQY
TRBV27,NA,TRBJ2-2,ASRSGDRARTGELF
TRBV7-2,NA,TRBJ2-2,ASSPREGRDTGELF
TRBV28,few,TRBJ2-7,ASSGPLSGVSYEQY
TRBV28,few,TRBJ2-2,ASTRQGGAGELF
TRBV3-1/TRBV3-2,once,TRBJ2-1,ASSPGTSGPRSSYNEQF
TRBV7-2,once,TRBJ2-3,ASRFSGRTFTDTQY
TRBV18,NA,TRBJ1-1,ASSPLPSRERSTEAF
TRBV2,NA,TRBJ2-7,ASRGLVSEQY
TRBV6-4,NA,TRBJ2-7,ASPPPRYEQY
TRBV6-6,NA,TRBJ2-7,ASSFSDRGAHEQY
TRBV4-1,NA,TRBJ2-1,ASSQATAGNNEQF
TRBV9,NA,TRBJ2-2,ASSVVGQGAPAGELF
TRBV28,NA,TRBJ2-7,ASSSRGSPYEQY
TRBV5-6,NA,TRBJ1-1,ASSFGQNTEAF
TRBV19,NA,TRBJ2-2,ASSIGQGKGGELF
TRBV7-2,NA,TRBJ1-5,ASSLALGQPQH
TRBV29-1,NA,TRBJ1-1,SVGTGVITEAF
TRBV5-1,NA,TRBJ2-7,ASTPLRAGAGEQY
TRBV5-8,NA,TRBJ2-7,ASSAGTGAWHEQY
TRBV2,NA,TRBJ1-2,ASSVGYGYT
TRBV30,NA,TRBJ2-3,AWSRGLSTDTQY
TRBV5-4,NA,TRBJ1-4,ASSSTGGPEKLF
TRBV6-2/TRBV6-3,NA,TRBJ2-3,ASSKAGVRPDTQY
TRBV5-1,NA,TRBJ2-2,ASASPPGLASVGELF
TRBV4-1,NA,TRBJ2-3,ASSQVPSGISDTQY
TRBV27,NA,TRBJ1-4,ASSLSGGRGQLF
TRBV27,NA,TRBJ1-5,ASSPWGEQPQH
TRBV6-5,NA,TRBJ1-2,ASSYTGAPNYGYT
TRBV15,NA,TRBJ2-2,ATRQGHTTGELF
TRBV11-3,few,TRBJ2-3,ASSKRSGVSTDTQY
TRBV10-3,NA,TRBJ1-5,AIRDPTGNQPQH
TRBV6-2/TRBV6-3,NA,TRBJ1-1,ASSSRGLNTEAF